This TCR beta chain comes out of a study of cytomegalovirus exposure and HLA in healthy donors (dated by TCRdb to 2015 to 2018). Looking at the study overall: According to an earlier analysis of 587 of the donors, some 180 million T cells yielded 120 million or so unique TCR beta sequences and less than 300 Gb of sequence data. Roughly 300 gigabases of sequencing data and 80 million or so unique TCR sequences were included in an early release covering roughly 600 HLA-typed donors. Of the 350 to 400 genotyped donors, 65% to 90% fell in the genetic ancestry cluster associated with self-reported Caucasian donors. The aim of the study was to test whether cataloging public T cell receptors could identify signatures of past pathogen exposure. The study profiled the T cell repertoires of 500 to 800 subjects by immunosequencing and related them to cytomegalovirus serostatus. Along with the roughly 710-subject first cohort, a separate validation cohort of 120 different subjects was used. To predict cytomegalovirus infection status, the study brought together high-throughput TCR immunosequencing, statistical association of individual TCRs with disease status, and machine learning. A later analysis re-examined previously published TCR beta repertoires from several hundred donors and added high-resolution HLA genotyping to investigate patterns of TCR occurrence. Rather than using new phenotypic data, the later analysis identified candidate immune exposures from TCR beta sequences and from how often those sequences occurred across donors. In an earlier analysis of over 550 of the donors, high-throughput TCR beta sequencing was used to judge whether each TCR beta V gene segment behaved as functional or pseudogenic. Alongside the repertoire data, information on donor age, sex, ethnicity and CMV serostatus was compiled. In a later genetic analysis, genome-wide SNP genotypes for about three fifths of the 666 donors were used, and that subset was treated as a discovery cohort. All discovery cohort repertoires had been generated on a single sequencing platform. HLA typing included class I and class II loci at four-digit resolution. Typing coverage varied by locus: roughly 620-640 donors for A, B, C, DRB1 and DQB1; about 520 for DQA1; approximately 570 for DPA1; roughly 450 for DPB1. A few DR-DQ haplotypes were treated as single units for association and clustering because of strong linkage in the cohort. Among approximately 370 genotyped donors of the cohort, an average of around 250,000 unique TCR beta nucleotide sequences was sequenced per donor, of which about 20% were non-productive.

Library prep was done by the immunoSEQ multiplex PCR assay. A mixture of 60 forward primers for TCR Vbeta segments and 13 reverse primers for TCR Jbeta segments was used in the multiplex PCR. Amplification of the CDR3 region of rearranged TCR beta genes was performed with a multiplex PCR assay on genomic DNA. The amplified TCR beta libraries were sequenced on the Illumina HiSeq System as 87-base-pair reads. Processing in the source paper ran as follows. A later analysis tallied some 79 million unique TCR beta chains across the 666 repertoires, and some 12 million of those chains were shared by two or more donors. Raw reads were error-corrected and collapsed into unique sequences with a nearest-neighbor algorithm that merged closely related sequences to remove PCR and sequencing errors. To assign V, D and J gene segments, CDR3 sequences were aligned to IMGT reference sequences. For a sequence to be retained, a match of at least six nucleotides was required to both a V gene segment and a J gene segment. A rearrangement counted as productive if the CDR3 had no stop codons and remained in frame with V and J, and every other rearrangement counted as non-productive. CDR3 was defined according to IMGT convention as the region running from the second conserved V-encoded cysteine to the conserved J-encoded phenylalanine. Sequences without an unambiguous match to a single V gene segment were excluded from the earlier analysis of a few hundred of the donors. An earlier analysis of 550 to 650 of the donors classified V segments as functional when productive rearrangements were above 56.7% and as segregating when the standard deviation between donors was above 5%. A statistical classification framework was built to diagnose cytomegalovirus status from the catalog of TCR beta chain sequences. V and J gene assignment, in a later analysis, came from comparing TCR nucleotide sequences with IMGT/GENE-DB human TR gene sequences. Using the TCRdist pipeline, a later analysis assigned CDR3 sequences along with most-parsimonious VDJ recombination scenarios. In a later analysis, each TCR beta chain was defined by its CDR3 amino acid sequence together with its V-gene family, and reads without a unique V-gene family were excluded. A later analysis removed roughly 590 highly shared, low-generation-probability nucleotide sequences to deal with suspected cross-contamination and a sequencing artifact. In a later analysis, a clonal expansion index for each public chain was calculated from normalized within-repertoire ranks of inferred template counts. A later analysis computed generation probabilities with a VDJ recombination model fitted to out-of-frame rearrangements, and checked the results against IGoR. In a later analysis, hypergeometric tests were used to score TCR-TCR, TCR-HLA and TCR-CMV co-occurrence, with a repertoire-size bias correction applied to TCR pairs. To estimate false discovery rates, a later analysis permuted the HLA or CMV assignments 20 times. In a later analysis, co-occurring TCRs were grouped with DBSCAN, and TCRdist sequence similarity was added when clustering was performed within HLA-allele-positive subsets. Repertoires with fewer than 30,000 or more than 120,000 public chains were left out of co-occurrence clustering, as were roughly five repertoires with anomalous nucleotide sharing. In its TCRdb copy, this immuneACCESS table keeps in-frame sequences only and misses some clones. Where compared with another copy, unresolved V genes explain less than half of these, and the others have no known cause. The DNA gave D and trimming, while V, J and clone size come from that table. The sample table on file contains 91,000 or so clones. Of the sample, 3.4% falls within the top ten clones.

V lost 6 bases and J lost 4 bases, and the count of bases not matched to a germline gene is 21. The germline V gene yields MDHEN for CDR1 and SYDVKM for CDR2. CDR3 length: 18 amino acids, cysteine to phenylalanine. The read is trimmed to its CDR3 DNA, 54 bases read in frame from base 1. In total, just over 650 healthy bone marrow donors made up the cohort. Cohort members were all nominally healthy when sampled, although unrecorded immune exposures were likely present. The donor tested CMV seronegative and was one of the 352 seronegative cohort members. Every donor gave a peripheral blood sample, and the peripheral blood mononuclear cells from that sample were used for TCR beta sequencing. Genomic DNA extraction from the blood cell samples was performed with the Qiagen DNeasy Blood Extraction Kit. Here is what the overall study found, with its caveats: Compared with the approximately 670-donor mean, donors in an Asian-associated ancestry cluster had fewer N-insertions in productive TCRs, according to a later genetic analysis. Because the 87-base-pair reads could not distinguish some IMGT-functional V segments, including TRBV6-2 and TRBV6-3, those segments were excluded. A later analysis reported that several top co-occurrence clusters appeared linked to parvovirus B19, influenza, CMV and Epstein-Barr virus. A later genetic analysis associated a missense DCLRE1C variant with V-gene and J-gene trimming of TCR beta chains, and an independent cohort replicated the association. In a later analysis, most CMV-associated TCR beta chains were found to appear HLA-restricted, with HLA associations seemingly driven largely by CMV exposure. The classifier was reported to diagnose cytomegalovirus status with high specificity and sensitivity in both the original and validation cohorts. Sequencing depth was assumed to be roughly uniform across donors in the presence/absence analyses, though that assumption may not hold. Three of the identified cytomegalovirus-associated TCR beta chains were confirmed in vitro to be specific for cytomegalovirus antigens. A further reported finding was that TCR beta sequences accurately predicted the HLA-A and HLA-B alleles for most subjects in the first cohort. In a later analysis, the rate of TCR association differed among HLA loci, with DRB1 alleles having the most associated TCRs and HLA-C alleles having the fewest. When HLA alleles, especially DR and DQ, strongly co-occurred, TCR associations were difficult to assign to individual alleles. While some public TCRs were present in many individuals, most TCR sequences turned up only very rarely across donors. A later analysis found that HLA-associated TCR beta chains were more clonally expanded and had lower generation probabilities than equally common non-associated chains. Because HLA typing was missing for some donors at each locus, association tests included only the typed subset. In the study, around 150 TCR beta chains were listed as associated with cytomegalovirus. At a false discovery rate of 0.05, a later analysis linked 16,000 or so TCR beta sequences to specific HLA alleles. The only immune exposure information available for the cohort was CMV serostatus. A cluster of highly shared sequence variants was judged likely to represent a technical artifact of the sequencing pipeline. It was suggested by the authors that the approach could potentially be generalized to other disease states and immunological phenotypes. An earlier analysis of approximately 500 of the donors showed that most TCR beta V segments appeared in productive rearrangements either about 90% or about 30% of the time, which broadly matched IMGT annotations. Linkage disequilibrium might explain the correlated functional status among segregating V segments, but an unknown experimental factor could not be ruled out. Only TCR beta chains were sequenced in this cohort, and the absence of alpha or paired-chain data limited detectable features. Because counts were too low, fewer than 20 rarely observed V segments, including chromosome 9 orphons, were excluded from the earlier analysis of roughly 580 of the donors.

In the case of this clone: The specificity of this receptor is unknown.

The rearranged chain carries TRBV28 and TRBJ2-7, with 7 bases matching TRBD1. Material: PBMCs. The source of this sequence is a woman in her twenties or thirties in good health and CMV-seronegative. The DNA is TGTGCCAGCAGCCCCTCGTCCGTTAATCGGGACAGTCGATACGAGCAGTACTTC. This sequence encodes CASSPSSVNRDSRYEQYF.